The 15 T cell receptor beta chains below come from one sample, sequenced in a study of post-analysis software for immune sequencing data. Findings and limits, study-wide: Elevated frequency relative to controls characterized several TRBV segments in patients, TRBV5-6, TRBV5-1 and TRBV20-1 among them.

Prepared TCR beta cDNA libraries contained unique molecular identifiers. Using its own MiXCR run on the PCR reads, TCRdb lists one record per CDR3 protein. The repertoire has about 540,000 distinct CDR3 sequences, approximately 34% of them found once; the top ten carry roughly 6%. Antigens for these TCRs are unknown. Input material: blood. These TCRs come from a girl aged 2-17 years with multiple sclerosis.

The sample holds a few counts of this clonotype. The rearrangement joins TRBV7-9 to TRBJ1-1; the D gene is possibly TRBD1 (5 bases). V shed 1 base and J shed 4 bases, with 13 bases lying between them. CDR3 size: 15 residues. Germline V CDR1 and CDR2: SEHNR, FQNEAQ (reference sequence). The CDR3 reads CASSLEGARSTEAFF. Written as DNA, the CDR3 is TGTGCCAGCAGCTTAGAAGGGGCGCGGAGCACTGAAGCTTTCTTT.

The rearrangement uses TRBV20-1 and TRBJ2-3; the D is unclear. The CDR3 is 14 residues long. CDR1 and CDR2 from the germline V gene are DFQATT and SNEGSKA (reference sequence). V dropped 8 bases and J dropped 2 bases, with 17 bases sitting between them. The CDR3 protein is CSTLTILHTDTQYF. In DNA, the CDR3 is TGCAGTACCCTTACTATACTACACACAGATACGCAGTATTTT.

V is TRBV28 and J is TRBJ2-7, with 10 bases aligning to TRBD1. With V trimmed by 6 bases and J by 4 bases, 9 bases remained unmatched. The length of the CDR3 is 15 residues. CDR1 is MDHEN, CDR2 SYDVKM, per germline. The CDR3 sequence is CASSSTGTGVYEQYF. CDR3 in DNA: TGTGCCAGCAGCTCTACCGGGACAGGGGTGTACGAGCAGTACTTC.

This clonotype was detected only a few times. This chain links TRBV5-8 with TRBJ2-1, with D unclear. The CDR3 totals 13 residues. Trimming took 9 bases from V and 6 from J, leaving 16 bases between them. The germline V gene encodes CDR1 SGHTS and CDR2 YDEGEE. The CDR3: CATYEWISNEQFF. The CDR3, as DNA: TGTGCCACCTACGAGTGGATCAGCAATGAGCAGTTCTTC.

This clonotype was counted only a few times. The chain uses TRBV4-1 and TRBJ2-3, with D maybe TRBD2 (6 bases). Germline V lookup: CDR1 MGHRA, CDR2 YSYEKL. The CDR3 extends over 15 amino acids. Trimming removed 1 base at V and 1 base at J, with 9 bases between. For the CDR3, the DNA is TGCGCCAGCAGCCAAGTCCCGGGAGGCACAGATACGCAGTATTTT. The encoded protein is CASSQVPGGTDTQYF.

The V and J genes are TRBV29-1 and TRBJ1-4, with D hard to call. CDR1 is SQVTM and CDR2 is ANQGSEA in the germline V gene. The CDR3 has 12 amino acids. Trimming cost V 7 bases and J 10 bases, with 16 bases left between them. For the CDR3, the DNA is TGCAGCGCATGGACCCAAAAGGGAAAACTGTTTTTT. It yields the protein CSAWTQKGKLFF.

This clonotype was counted between two and nine times. This chain connects TRBV20-1 to TRBJ2-4, with D perhaps matching TRBD1 (6 bases). Trimming left V 4 bases short and J 1 base short, with 11 bases between. This CDR3 has 14 residues. Germline V CDR1 and CDR2: DFQATT, SNEGSKA (reference sequence). Here the CDR3 reads CSANYREAKNIQYF. CDR3 sequence (DNA): TGCAGTGCTAATTACAGGGAGGCCAAAAACATTCAGTACTTC.

This chain uses TRBV29-1 with TRBJ1-6; D perhaps matches TRBD1 (6 bases). Deletions cut 0 bases from V and 8 bases from J, with 14 bases between. The CDR3 is 15 residues long. The germline V gene encodes CDR1 SQVTM and CDR2 ANQGSEA. For the CDR3, the DNA is TGCAGCGTTGAAGATGAGGGGGGTATGGATTCACCCCTCCACTTT. Translated: CSVEDEGGMDSPLHF.

The gene calls are TRBV7-8 and TRBJ2-1; possible D gene TRBD2, 5 bases. The J call may be mistaken, given a closer DNA end match to TRBJ2-7. Germline CDR1 SGHVS, CDR2 FQNEAQ. The CDR3 is made up of 16 amino acids. CDR3 in amino acids: CASSLALGVSTYEQYF. For the CDR3, the DNA is TGTGCCAGCAGCTTAGCCTTGGGAGTTTCAACCTACGAGCAGTACTTC.

This clonotype turned up a few times. The rearrangement links TRBV29-1 to TRBJ2-5; either TRBD1 or TRBD2 may fit D (5 bases each). This CDR3 has 15 amino acids. V lost 0 bases and J lost 4, with 15 bases in between. Germline CDR1 SQVTM, CDR2 ANQGSEA. In DNA form, the CDR3 reads TGCAGCGTTGAAGATGGGGACGGTGGGCGAGAGACCCAGTACTTC. Amino acids: CSVEDGDGGRETQYF. The whole variable domain, filled in from reference TRBV29-1 and TRBJ2-5, reads SAVISQKPSRDICQRGTSLTIQCQVDSQVTMMFWYRQQPGQSLTLIATANQGSEATYESGFVIDKFPISRPNLTFSTLTVSNMSPEDSSIYLCSVEDGDGGRETQYFGPGTRLLVL.

J is TRBJ2-3 and V is TRBV4-1, with TRBD2 identical over 11 bases. The CDR3 has 14 amino acids. V trimming: 6 bases; J trimming: 6 bases; junction bases outside the gene matches: 5. The germline V gene encodes CDR1 MGHRA and CDR2 YSYEKL. The CDR3 DNA reads TGCGCCAGCAGATGGACTAGCGGGTCTGATACGCAGTATTTT. Residues: CASRWTSGSDTQYF.

The rearrangement joins TRBV4-1 to TRBJ1-3; the D is unclear. CDR1 and CDR2 (germline): MGHRA, YSYEKL. This CDR3 is built from 16 residues. V was shortened by 0 bases and J by 3 bases, with 12 bases between the two germline ends. The DNA of the CDR3 is TGCGCCAGCAGCCAAGACCCTTTTTCACTTGGAAACACCATATATTTT. It encodes CASSQDPFSLGNTIYF.

Only one count was recorded for this clonotype. The chain carries TRBV14 and TRBJ2-7; D is ambiguous. CDR3 length equals 16 residues. Trimming took 0 bases from V and 3 from J, leaving 15 bases between them. Germline V gives CDR1 SGHDN, CDR2 FVKESK. DNA of the CDR3: TGTGCCAGCAGCCAAGATGCTACTTGGGTATACTACGAGCAGTACTTC. It codes for CASSQDATWVYYEQYF.

V is TRBV7-2 and J is TRBJ2-1; D uncertain. Germline V CDR1 and CDR2: SGHTA, FQGNSA. Between the trimmed V and J ends, which lost 7 bases and 3 bases, there was a span of 16 bases. The CDR3 runs to 15 residues. In nucleotides, the CDR3 is TGTGCCAGCACCCAGTCGGAAGGGTTCTACAATGAGCAGTTCTTC. Protein product: CASTQSEGFYNEQFF.

This clonotype appeared a few times. This chain joins TRBV9 and TRBJ2-3, with D perhaps TRBD1 or TRBD2 (5 bases each). Germline CDR1 SGDLS, CDR2 YYNGEE. The CDR3 runs 16 residues. Trimming left V 2 bases short and J 5 bases short, with 18 bases between. Here the CDR3 reads CASSVTSGAQGDTQYF. In DNA form, the CDR3 reads TGTGCCAGCAGCGTGACGTCCGGGGCCCAAGGAGATACGCAGTATTTT.